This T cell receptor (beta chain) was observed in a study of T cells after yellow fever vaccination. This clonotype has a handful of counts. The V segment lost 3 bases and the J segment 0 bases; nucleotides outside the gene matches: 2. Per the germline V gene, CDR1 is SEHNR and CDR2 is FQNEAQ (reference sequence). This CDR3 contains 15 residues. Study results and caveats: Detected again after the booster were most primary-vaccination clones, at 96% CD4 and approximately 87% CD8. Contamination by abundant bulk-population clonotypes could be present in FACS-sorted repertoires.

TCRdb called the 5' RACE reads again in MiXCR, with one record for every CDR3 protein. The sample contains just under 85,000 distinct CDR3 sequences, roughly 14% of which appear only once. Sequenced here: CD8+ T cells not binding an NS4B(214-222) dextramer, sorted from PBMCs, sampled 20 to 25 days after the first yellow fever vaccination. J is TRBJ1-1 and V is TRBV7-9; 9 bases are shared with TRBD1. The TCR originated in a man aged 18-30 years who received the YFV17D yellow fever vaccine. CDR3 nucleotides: TGTGCCAGCAGCTTTGACAGGGGGATGAACACTGAAGCTTTCTTT. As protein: CASSFDRGMNTEAFF. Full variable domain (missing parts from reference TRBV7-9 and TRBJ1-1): DTGVSQNPRHKITKRGQNVTFRCDPISEHNRLYWYRQTLGQGPEFLTYFQNEAQLEKSRLLSDRFSAERPKGSFSTLEIQRTEQGDSAMYLCASSFDRGMNTEAFFGQGTRLTVV.